This T cell receptor beta chain was retrieved from a study of OX40 agonist ivuxolimab in advanced cancers. Findings and caveats of the study: Certain nonresponders additionally had low normalized T-cell clonal expansion. Relatively little clonal expansion, among the lowest observed, appeared in partial responders at 0.1-3.0 mg/kg. Dosing at 0.1 to 3.0 mg/kg was accompanied by clonal expansion of CD4+ and CD8+ blood T cells by week 6.

Turning to this clone: What it recognizes is unknown.

Repertoires were generated with immunoSEQ multiplex PCR, while TCRdb's copy carries only in-frame clones and drops some. The table has 55,000 to 75,000 clones, 70% to 90% seen once; the top ten hold 0.75%. J gave up 0 bases and V 1 base, and 2 bases lay outside the gene matches. The CDR3 is made up of 16 amino acids. Germline CDR1 SGHRS, CDR2 YFSETQ. Autoimmune disease history or systemic immunosuppression led to patients being barred. Sequences were derived from CD4+ or CD8+ T cells sorted from blood, sampled in a trial of the OX40 agonist ivuxolimab. This chain connects TRBV5-1 to TRBJ2-3; 10 positions match TRBD2. This receptor was taken from an adult with an advanced solid tumor such as melanoma, head and neck, liver or kidney cancer. CDR3 coding DNA: TGCGCCAGCAGCTTGACGACTAGCGGGAGCACAGATACGCAGTATTTT. Protein product: CASSLTTSGSTDTQYF.